The clone carrying this T cell receptor beta chain was picked up a small number of times. Its matching antigen is unknown. The CDR3 loop spans 12 amino acids. The V gene's germline CDR1 is MNHEY and CDR2 SVGAGI. V was trimmed by 8 bases and J by 4 bases, leaving 11 bases between them. This sample is part of a study of response to subunit inactivated influenza vaccine. General study points: Seasonal influenza vaccination, on each occasion, was suggested by the authors to recruit few new T cells.

TCRdb re-called the RT-PCR reads with MiXCR, one entry per CDR3 protein. This sample has under 550,000 distinct CDR3 sequences, with about 7.6% found just once. The chain combines TRBV6-5 with TRBJ1-1; D is ambiguous. This clonotype was sampled from a man in his fifties or sixties who received an inactivated influenza vaccine. The material was PBMCs from blood, obtained less than 30 months after vaccination. The CDR3 sequence is CASLDPGTEAFF. For the CDR3, the DNA is TGTGCCAGCTTAGATCCGGGCACTGAAGCTTTCTTT.